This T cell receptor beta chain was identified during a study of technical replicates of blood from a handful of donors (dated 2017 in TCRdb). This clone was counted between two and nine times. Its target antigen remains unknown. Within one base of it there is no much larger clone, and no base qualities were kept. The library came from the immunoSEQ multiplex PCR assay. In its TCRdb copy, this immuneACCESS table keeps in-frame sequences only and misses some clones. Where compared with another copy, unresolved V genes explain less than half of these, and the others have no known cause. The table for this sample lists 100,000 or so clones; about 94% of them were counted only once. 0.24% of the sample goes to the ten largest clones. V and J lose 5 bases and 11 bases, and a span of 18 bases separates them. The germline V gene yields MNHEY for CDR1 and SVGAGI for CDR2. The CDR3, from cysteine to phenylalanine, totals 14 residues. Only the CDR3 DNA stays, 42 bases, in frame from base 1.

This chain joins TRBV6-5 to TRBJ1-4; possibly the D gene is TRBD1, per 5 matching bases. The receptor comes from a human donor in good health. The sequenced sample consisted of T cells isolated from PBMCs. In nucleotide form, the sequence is TGTGCCAGCAGTAAACAGGAGGGGCTTTTGAAACTGTTTTTT. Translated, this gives CASSKQEGLLKLFF.